This T cell receptor (beta chain) was captured in a study of siplizumab effects on memory and regulatory T cells. Regarding the study as a whole: Siplizumab significantly decreased alloreactive sequences from unstimulated CD4+ memory cells.

The CDR3 runs to 15 residues. Deletions cut 1 base from V and 3 bases from J, with 10 bases between. Germline assignment: CDR1 SEHNR and CDR2 FQNEAQ (reference sequence). This clone was seen a handful of times. Its antigen is unidentified. Profiled with immunoSEQ multiplex PCR; TCRdb holds only in-frame clones, not every one. The sample records about 50,000 clones, approximately 84% being singletons. This rearrangement joins TRBV7-9 to TRBJ1-5; a weak D match, TRBD1 (6 bases). Sequencing input: naive CD8+ T cells sorted from blood. This clonotype was obtained from a human donor in good health. CDR3 nucleotides: TGTGCCAGCAGCTTAGGGGGGGCCCTCAATCAGCCCCAGCATTTT. Amino acid sequence: CASSLGGALNQPQHF.